This is a list of T cell receptor beta chains from one sample in a study of T-cell reconstitution after alpha-beta-depleted transplantation in children. Each CDR3 protein is one row after TCRdb ran MiXCR on the PCR reads. Seen here are approximately 520,000 distinct CDR3 sequences, roughly 11% observed once, and the top ten hold 14%. The starting material was PBMCs, mostly from graft donor cells, obtained 180 days after TCRalphabeta/CD19-depleted stem cell transplant. The receptor set was obtained from a female patient between 2 and 15 years old who had a stem cell transplant for aplastic anemia, so the T cells may come from the graft donor. Each CDR3 is given with its conserved first and last residue. Fields, in order: J gene, clone size, D gene, V gene, CDR3 DNA, CDR3 protein. A D gene is named only where the DNA matches it firmly. Clone sizes are given selectively: once, few, many, or a class where the clone is expanded.

TRBJ2-1 | many | TRBD2 | TRBV28 | TGTGCCAGCAGTTTATCAGTGTTAGCGGGAGGGACGATCGGCAATGAGCAGTTCTTC | CASSLSVLAGGTIGNEQFF
TRBJ2-1 | . | TRBD2 | TRBV29-1 | TGCAGCGTTGAGAGTCTCCTAGCGGGATTATACAATGAGCAGTTCTTC | CSVESLLAGLYNEQFF
TRBJ2-1 | few | . | TRBV24-1 | TGTGCCACCAAGAAGGGGGTGGAAGGCAATGAGCAGTTCTTC | CATKKGVEGNEQFF
TRBJ2-5 | few | . | TRBV6-2/TRBV6-3 | TGTGCCAGCAGTTACTCGACGGACAGAGCCGACGGGCTCTCCAAAGGGACGGAAGAGACCCAGTACTTC | CASSYSTDRADGLSKGTEETQYF
TRBJ2-1 | . | TRBD2 | TRBV4-3 | TGCGCCAGCAGCCAAGACGGTAGCGGGAGCTCCTACAATGAGCAGTTCTTC | CASSQDGSGSSYNEQFF
TRBJ1-1 | . | . | TRBV20-1 | TGCAGTGCTGCGGGTCTTCTCAACACTGAAGCTTTCTTT | CSAAGLLNTEAFF
TRBJ2-4 | few | TRBD2 | TRBV12-3/TRBV12-4 | TGTGCCAGCAGCCCGTCGGATGGGGGACTACCGATTCAGTACTTC | CASSPSDGGLPIQYF
TRBJ1-1 | . | . | TRBV20-1 | TGCAGTGCTAGAGATCAGGCAGGGGCCCCCCGCGGGCTTGAAGCTTTCTTT | CSARDQAGAPRGLEAFF
TRBJ2-6 | . | . | TRBV7-2 | TGTGCCAGCAGCTTAGTAAGGAGGAGCTCTGGGGCCAACGTCCTGACTTTC | CASSLVRRSSGANVLTF
TRBJ1-3 | many | . | TRBV7-2 | TGTGCCAGCAGCTTTCGTGGTGGAAACACCATATATTTT | CASSFRGGNTIYF
TRBJ2-1 | . | . | TRBV6-1 | TGTGCCAGCAGGGACAGCAAGGGATACAATGAGCAGTTCTTC | CASRDSKGYNEQFF
TRBJ1-2 | many | . | TRBV6-6 | TGTGCCAGCAGCTTGGACAGCTATGGCTACACCTTC | CASSLDSYGYTF
TRBJ1-4 | few | . | TRBV20-1 | TGCAGTGCTATGGGACCAAATGAAAAACTGTTTTTT | CSAMGPNEKLFF
TRBJ2-7 | few | . | TRBV29-1 | TGCAGCGTAAGGGACGAGCAGTACTTC | CSVRDEQYF
TRBJ2-7 | . | TRBD1 | TRBV7-2 | TGTGCCAGCAGCTTTAGACCGGGACAGGGGGCCTGCGAGCAGTACTTC | CASSFRPGQGACEQYF
TRBJ2-7 | many | . | TRBV5-1 | TGCGCCAGCAGCTTGGGTGACACGGCCTACGAGCAGTACTTC | CASSLGDTAYEQYF
TRBJ2-1 | few | . | TRBV11-2 | TGTGCCAGCACCCAAGGGGGGACTGTCTACAATGAGCAGTTCTTC | CASTQGGTVYNEQFF
TRBJ1-3 | few | . | TRBV12-3/TRBV12-4 | TGTGCCAGCATCCTGAGGGGGGCTTCTAACACCATATATTTT | CASILRGASNTIYF
TRBJ2-1 | . | . | TRBV7-2 | TGTGCCAGCAGCTTGCCGGGACGCCGAAATGAGCAGTTCTTC | CASSLPGRRNEQFF
TRBJ1-5 | . | . | TRBV5-8 | TGTGCCAGCAGCCTTTCCGGGACAAGGAGAACTCAGCCCCAGCATTTT | CASSLSGTRRTQPQHF
TRBJ2-2 | . | TRBD1 | TRBV12-5 | TGTGCTAGTCTACCGGACAGGGAAGACACCGGGGAGCTGTTTTTT | CASLPDREDTGELFF
TRBJ2-5 | few | . | TRBV6-1 | TGTGCCAGCAGTCGCTGGGCGTTTCAAGAGACCCAGTACTTC | CASSRWAFQETQYF
TRBJ2-1 | . | TRBD1 | TRBV27 | TGTGCCAGCGCCGGGACAGGGTATTTCGGTGAGCAGTTCTTC | CASAGTGYFGEQFF
TRBJ1-6 | few | TRBD1 | TRBV2 | TGTGCCAGCAGAGTGGACAGGGTTAATTCACCCCTCCACTTT | CASRVDRVNSPLHF
TRBJ1-5 | many | . | TRBV7-2 | TGTGCCAGCAGCTGGGGCCCTGAGGGAGCGGGCAATCAGCCCCAGCATTTT | CASSWGPEGAGNQPQHF
TRBJ2-5 | . | TRBD1 | TRBV20-1 | TGCAGTGCTAGAGACCGGACAGGGGTTTTAATCGGGACCCAGTACTTC | CSARDRTGVLIGTQYF
TRBJ2-1 | . | . | TRBV4-2 | TGTGCCAGCAGCCAAGAGGCGGTAAGCTCCTACAATGAGCAGTTCTTC | CASSQEAVSSYNEQFF
TRBJ1-1 | many | . | TRBV10-3 | TGTGCCATCCGGGCGACTCTGAACACTGAAGCTTTCTTT | CAIRATLNTEAFF